This TCR beta chain was recorded in a study of control samples from healthy donors and cancer patients. Assay: immunoSEQ multiplex PCR; the TCRdb copy retains only in-frame clones and omits some. The sample has under 200,000 clones; 92% are singletons. The CDR3 consists of 15 residues. Looked up from germline, CDR1 is MNHEY and CDR2 is SVGAGI. Trimming took 6 bases from V and 8 from J; bases not matched to a gene: 6. The sequence came from a woman under 40 in good health. Sequencing input: blood. The chain is built from TRBV6-5 and TRBJ2-1; 14 positions agree with TRBD2. This CDR3 is CASRGGTSGSDEQFF. CDR3 nucleotides: TGTGCCAGCAGAGGAGGGACTAGCGGGAGTGATGAGCAGTTCTTC.